The table lists the clone carrying this T cell receptor beta chain with many counts. Its cognate antigen is unknown. Treg sorting used a CD4+CD25+CD127-/low gate. MiXCR, applied by TCRdb to the 5' RACE reads, yields one record per CDR3 protein. The sample gives over 45,000 distinct CDR3 sequences, about 25% of which show up once; around 2.1% is in the top ten. Study results and caveats: Tumor Treg TCRs overlapped most with tumor naive CD4+ cells.

CDR1 and CDR2 from the germline V gene are MNHEY and SVGAGI. This CDR3 is 14 amino acids long. V lost 0 bases and J 7 bases, leaving 12 bases between the germline ends. This TCR derives from a female donor with breast cancer. The sequenced sample consisted of tumor-infiltrating Tregs sorted from the breast tumor. The chain employs TRBV6-5 and TRBJ2-5, with D perhaps matching TRBD2 (5 bases). In DNA form, the CDR3 reads TGTGCCAGCAGTTACTCTGAACGGGATGGGACCCAGTACTTC. The encoded protein is CASSYSERDGTQYF.